Following are 27 T cell receptor beta chains from one sample sequenced in a study of T cell repertoires in ileal Crohn's disease. The assay was immunoSEQ multiplex PCR, and TCRdb's table has in-frame clones only and misses some. Here the sample spans 2,700 or so clones, approximately 70% being singletons. Described time point: neoterminal ileum biopsy at postoperative endoscopy, about 6 months after surgery. Sequenced material: ileal tissue. These receptors were obtained from an adult with Crohn's disease.

The gene calls are TRBV9 and TRBJ1-2; no firm D call. The CDR3 sequence is 12 residues long. Germline CDR1 and CDR2: SGDLS and YYNGEE. V was cut by 1 base and J by 9 bases, with 10 bases left in between. The CDR3 DNA reads as TGTGCCAGCAGCGTACAGGACGGGAGCTACACCTTC. Residues: CASSVQDGSYTF.

The chain recombines TRBV2 with TRBJ1-5, with D hard to call. Looked up from germline, CDR1 is SNHLY and CDR2 is FYNNEI. Trimming removed 6 bases at V and 5 bases at J, with 5 bases between. This CDR3 region has 11 residues. This CDR3 reads CASSLDQPQHF. CDR3 nucleotide sequence: TGTGCCAGCAGCCTAGATCAGCCCCAGCATTTT.

There are a few counts of this clone. CDR3 sequence (DNA): TGTGCCAGTAGTTTAGGGGGCGGGGGGGCCGGCACCGGGGAGCTGTTTTTT. Protein sequence: CASSLGGGGAGTGELFF. The chain is built from TRBV19 and TRBJ2-2, with 9 positions matching TRBD2. V dropped 5 bases and J dropped 4; count of bases not matched to a gene: 11. Germline values: CDR1 LNHDA, CDR2 SQIVND (reference sequence). The CDR3 runs to 17 residues. Full variable domain (outside the CDR3, taken from reference TRBV19 and TRBJ2-2): DGGITQSPKYLFRKEGQNVTLSCEQNLNHDAMYWYRQDPGQGLRLIYYSQIVNDFQKGDIAEGYSVSREKKESFPLTVTSAQKNPTAFYLCASSLGGGGAGTGELFFGEGSRLTVL.

This clone has a handful of counts. J is TRBJ1-1 and V is TRBV5-6, with D perhaps TRBD1 (6 bases). This CDR3 region has 15 residues. Trimming shortened V by 2 bases and J by 10 bases, and 21 bases separated the two germline ends. Germline lookup yields CDR1 SGHDT and CDR2 YYEEEE. As DNA, the CDR3 is TGTGCCAGCAGCTTAGGTACACCGTCAGGGGTAGGAGCTTTCTTT. It yields the protein CASSLGTPSGVGAFF.

The chain uses TRBV7-3 and TRBJ2-3; D uncertain. Looked up from germline, CDR1 is SGHTA and CDR2 is FQGTGA. Trimming removed 6 bases at V and 4 bases at J, with 8 bases between. The CDR3 length is 12 residues. For the CDR3, the DNA is TGTGCCAGCAGGTCACCGGCAGATACGCAGTATTTT. Translation: CASRSPADTQYF. Using reference TRBV7-3 and TRBJ2-3 for the parts outside the CDR3, the full variable domain is GAGVSQTPSNKVTEKGKYVELRCDPISGHTALYWYRQSLGQGPEFLIYFQGTGAADDSGLPNDRFFAVRPEGSVSTLKIQRTERGDSAVYLCASRSPADTQYFGPGTRLTVL.

The chain has TRBV7-3 and TRBJ2-4; 10 bases align to TRBD1. The CDR3 spans 16 residues. Losses at the gene ends were 4 bases for V and 3 bases for J; bases not matched to a gene: 6. Germline lookup yields CDR1 SGHTA and CDR2 FQGTGA. CDR3 sequence: CASSSGQGKDKNIQYF. As DNA, the CDR3 is TGTGCCAGCAGCTCGGGACAGGGGAAGGACAAAAACATTCAGTACTTC.

This chain joins TRBV5-8 and TRBJ1-3, with TRBD1 matching over 9 bases. Germline V CDR1 and CDR2: SGHTS, YDEGEE. CDR3 length equals 16 residues. Trimming took 2 bases from V and 0 from J; bases not matched to a gene: 3. For the CDR3, the DNA is TGTGCCAGCAGCTTAAAGACAGGGGGCTCTGGAAACACCATATATTTT. Translation: CASSLKTGGSGNTIYF.

The chain recombines TRBV10-2 with TRBJ2-1; D possibly corresponds to TRBD2 (5 bases). The V gene lost 0 bases and the J gene lost 10 bases, with 19 bases spanning the gap. Germline CDR1 is WSHSY and CDR2 is SAAADI. The CDR3 has 16 residues. The CDR3 loop is CASSESDKDWFVEQFF. The CDR3 coding sequence is TGCGCCAGCAGTGAGTCCGACAAGGACTGGTTCGTCGAGCAGTTCTTC.

This chain joins TRBV21-1 and TRBJ2-4; the D call of TRBD2 is as the table states it, not checked on the DNA. TRBV21-1 is termed a pseudogene. There are 14 residues in the CDR3. The CDR3, as DNA: TGTGCCAGCAACACGACCGGGGGAGGAGGCATTCAGTACTTC. Residues: CASNTTGGGGIQYF.

A few counts support this clone. This chain links TRBV4-3 with TRBJ2-5, with a tentative D call TRBD1 (6 bases). This CDR3 has 15 amino acids. From germline, CDR1 is LGHNA and CDR2 YSLEER. Trimming took off 1 base at V and 4 bases at J, with 13 bases between the two ends. The CDR3 DNA reads as TGCGCCAGCAGCCAAGTTTCAGGGGCGCCAGAGACCCAGTACTTC. Translating gives CASSQVSGAPETQYF.

The chain couples TRBV10-2 to TRBJ2-1; TRBD2 matches 7 bases. Germline CDR1 reads WSHSY; CDR2 reads SAAADI. This CDR3 is 14 amino acids long. The junction had 4 bases not matched to a gene; V was cut back by 6 bases and J by 2 bases. The CDR3 DNA is TGCGCCAGCAGAGAAGCGGGAACCTACAATGAGCAGTTCTTC. Its translation: CASREAGTYNEQFF.

This clone was seen more than once but under ten times. The V gene is TRBV7-9, the J gene TRBJ1-3; 10 bases are shared with TRBD1. Per germline, CDR1 SEHNR and CDR2 FQNEAQ (reference sequence). J gave up 2 bases and V 2 bases, and 6 bases lay outside the gene matches. This CDR3 spans 17 amino acids. CDR3: CASSLRDRGLPGNTIYF. The CDR3, as DNA: TGTGCCAGCAGCTTAAGGGACAGGGGACTGCCTGGAAACACCATATATTTT.

The V and J genes are TRBV30 and TRBJ2-1; weak D call: TRBD1 (6 bases). Per germline, CDR1 GTSNPN and CDR2 SVGIG (reference sequence). There are 14 residues in the CDR3. The CDR3 sequence is CARKRGSPYNEQFF. The DNA of the CDR3 is TGTGCTAGGAAAAGGGGGAGTCCTTACAATGAGCAGTTCTTC.

This clone counts as large (0.1 to 1%). This chain joins TRBV7-9 and TRBJ2-1, with 9 bases matching TRBD1. V lost 2 bases to trimming and J lost 8 bases; unmatched junction nucleotides: 4. The CDR3 consists of 14 residues. The V gene's germline CDR1 is SEHNR and CDR2 FQNEAQ (reference sequence). The CDR3 DNA follows: TGTGCCAGCAGCTTAACAGGGGGCGCGGATGAGCAGTTCTTC. This translates into CASSLTGGADEQFF.

This sequence joins TRBV19 and TRBJ2-1, with D possibly matching TRBD2 (5 bases). This CDR3 has 15 residues. Trimming took off 3 bases at V and 1 base at J, with 10 bases between the two ends. Germline V gene sequence: CDR1 LNHDA, CDR2 SQIVND (reference sequence). Here the CDR3 DNA reads TGTGCCAGTAGTATGAGGGTTCGATCCTACAATGAGCAGTTCTTC. Encoded protein: CASSMRVRSYNEQFF.

This clone showed up just once. The chain uses TRBV29-1 and TRBJ2-5; D might be TRBD2 (5 bases). CDR1 and CDR2 (germline): SQVTM, ANQGSEA. V was clipped by 6 bases and J by 5 bases, with 16 bases between them. The length of the CDR3 is 13 residues. The DNA for the CDR3 is TGCAGCGTCCAGACACCCTCGGGGGAGACCCAGTACTTC. Translating it yields CSVQTPSGETQYF.

This chain uses TRBV1 with TRBJ2-2; the table's TRBD2 call for D was not verified on the DNA. TRBV1 is a pseudogene locus. The CDR3 contains 18 residues. In DNA form, the CDR3 reads TGCACCAGCAGTCCGGGACTAGCGGGGGGGCTGAACACCGGGGAGCTGCTTTTT. This gives the protein CTSSPGLAGGLNTGELLF.

The chain uses TRBV5-1 and TRBJ2-1; 10 bases are shared with TRBD2. The CDR3 extends over 16 amino acids. The V gene's germline CDR1 is SGHRS and CDR2 YFSETQ. Unmatched junction bases numbered 6, after V lost 2 bases and J lost 4 bases. Here the CDR3 reads CASSLDSGGLYNEQFF. The CDR3 nucleotides read TGCGCCAGCAGCTTAGATAGCGGGGGGCTATACAATGAGCAGTTCTTC.

This clone has more than one count but fewer than ten. This chain connects TRBV10-3 to TRBJ1-2, with 9 nucleotides matching TRBD1. Germline CDR1 ENHRY, CDR2 SYGVKD. This CDR3 is 13 amino acids long. V lost 6 bases and J lost 8; bases outside the gene matches: 7. CDR3 protein: CAIRPGTGNGYTF. CDR3 in DNA: TGTGCCATCAGGCCCGGGACAGGGAACGGCTACACCTTC.

V and J are TRBV7-6 and TRBJ2-3, with 7 nucleotides matching TRBD2. This CDR3 is built from 16 residues. Germline V gene data show CDR1 as SGHVS and CDR2 as FNYEAQ. Losses at the gene ends were 1 base for V and 2 bases for J; bases not matched to a gene: 6. The CDR3: CASSLEASGSTDTQYF. The CDR3 nucleotides are TGTGCCAGCAGCTTAGAGGCTAGCGGTTCCACAGATACGCAGTATTTT.

In its sample, this clone was seen a few times. The chain's CDR3 is CASRGQGNQPQHF. Written as DNA, the CDR3 is TGTGCCAGTAGAGGACAGGGCAATCAGCCCCAGCATTTT. The chain recombines TRBV19 with TRBJ1-5; 7 bases match TRBD1. The CDR3 is 13 amino acids. The germline gives CDR1 LNHDA, CDR2 SQIVND (reference sequence). J gave up 2 bases and V 6 bases, and 1 base lay outside the gene matches. Full variable domain (outside the CDR3, taken from reference TRBV19 and TRBJ1-5): DGGITQSPKYLFRKEGQNVTLSCEQNLNHDAMYWYRQDPGQGLRLIYYSQIVNDFQKGDIAEGYSVSREKKESFPLTVTSAQKNPTAFYLCASRGQGNQPQHFGDGTRLSIL.

This clone was seen only a few times. The sample carries other DNA sequences with the same CDR3. The chain is built from TRBV6-5 and TRBJ2-3; TRBD1 is a possible D gene (6 bases). This CDR3 comprises 13 residues. CDR1 is MNHEY and CDR2 is SVGAGI in the germline V gene. V was cut by 0 bases and J by 6 bases, with 7 bases left in between. The CDR3 nucleotides read TGTGCCAGCAGTTACTCGAGGGGGGATACGCAGTATTTT. Translated, it gives CASSYSRGDTQYF.

The chain joins TRBV4-3 to TRBJ2-2; possible D gene TRBD2, 5 bases. This CDR3 is built from 16 residues. V was clipped by 4 bases and J by 0 bases, with 12 bases between them. CDR1 and CDR2 from the germline V gene are LGHNA and YSLEER. CDR3 coding DNA: TGCGCCAGCAGCCCCGTCCGGGATCCGAACACCGGGGAGCTGTTTTTT. Its protein is CASSPVRDPNTGELFF.

This clone was detected only once. CDR3 coding DNA: TGCGCCAGCAGCCTAACAGAACAAGAGACCCAGTACTTC. Residues: CASSLTEQETQYF. The rearrangement joins TRBV4-3 to TRBJ2-5; D gene uncertain. With 4 bases removed from V and 2 bases from J, the gap between germline ends came to 8 bases. The germline V gene has CDR1 LGHNA and CDR2 YSLEER. This CDR3 is 13 amino acids long.

This chain uses TRBV19 with TRBJ2-5; D is ambiguous. Trimming pared 4 bases from V and 4 bases from J, leaving 10 bases between. This CDR3 is 13 amino acids long. Germline V gene sequence: CDR1 LNHDA, CDR2 SQIVND (reference sequence). CDR3 amino acids: CASSTNRGETQYF. The DNA of the CDR3 is TGTGCCAGTAGTACCAACCGCGGAGAGACCCAGTACTTC.

The gene calls are TRBV13 and TRBJ2-5, with a possible D match to TRBD1 (5 bases). Judging by the DNA end, TRBJ2-7 fits better; the J call may be wrong. The CDR3 is 13 amino acids. The V gene's germline CDR1 is PRHDT and CDR2 FYEKMQ (reference sequence). In DNA, the CDR3 is TGTGCCAGCAGCCGACAGTCTACCTACGAGCAGTACTTC. It yields the protein CASSRQSTYEQYF.

The V gene is TRBV5-6, the J gene TRBJ2-5; TRBD2 agrees at 13 bases. The junction had 7 bases not matched to a gene; V was cut back by 3 bases and J by 5 bases. The CDR3 has 16 residues. Germline values: CDR1 SGHDT, CDR2 YYEEEE. CDR3 in amino acids: CASSWGTSGARETQYF. Written as DNA, the CDR3 is TGTGCCAGCAGCTGGGGGACTAGCGGGGCAAGGGAGACCCAGTACTTC.